This T cell receptor (beta chain) is from a study of blood T cell repertoires in COVID-19. Across the study: Two negative PCRs, clearance, or symptom resolution were required of recovered Cohort 3 donors. The cDNA or gDNA used as material had been derived from T cells, B-cell-depleted T cells, or PBMCs.

The age range of participants was about 18 to 100 years, with residence in about two dozen US areas. Categorization into cohorts depended on clinical history that participants reported. The CDR3 has 15 amino acids. V dropped 3 bases and J dropped 3; count of bases not matched to a gene: 5. Germline CDR1 and CDR2: LGHDT and YNNKEL (reference sequence). The assay was immunoSEQ multiplex PCR, and TCRdb's table has in-frame clones only and misses some. The data show 250,000 to 300,000 clones, with about 88% seen just once and under 2.5% held by the top ten. Sequenced input: PBMCs or T cells enriched from blood (not recorded which). The chain has TRBV3-1 (or the pseudogene TRBV3-2) and TRBJ2-3; 8 bases align to TRBD1. This sequence was found in a woman in her fifties or sixties in a cohort exposed to, infected with or recovered from COVID-19 (not recorded which). The CDR3 DNA reads TGTGCCAGCAGCCACCGGGACAGGATTACAGATACGCAGTATTTT. Amino acid sequence: CASSHRDRITDTQYF.